This TCR beta chain was identified during a study of vaccination effects on CD4 cells after COVID-19 (dated by TCRdb to the early 2020s). About the investigation overall: Each participant received two doses of an mRNA SARS-CoV-2 vaccine, either BNT162b2 or mRNA-1273. The study compared SARS-CoV-2 spike-specific CD4+ TCR repertoires before and after mRNA vaccination in COVID-19 convalescent patients and infection-naive vaccine recipients. Altogether, some 11 COVID-19 convalescent patients and several SARS-CoV-2-naive healthy vaccine recipients made up the full study. The Oncomine TCR Beta short-read assay on an Illumina iSeq 100 was used to sequence cultures from other donors in the study.

Results and caveats for the whole study, not just this receptor: In healthy vaccine recipients, vaccine-induced clones were almost all SARS-CoV-2 mono-reactive, with only 1 of 255 cross-reactive with common cold coronaviruses. Both infection-induced and vaccine-induced clones contracted markedly at late post-vaccination timepoints, which is consistent with waning T cell responses. The study was limited by a small number of convalescent patients and lacked early post-infection timepoints.

Worth noting for this clone: Its antigen target is currently unknown. Within one base of it there is no much larger clone, and no base qualities were kept.

In the ViraFEST assay, PBMC were stimulated with viral peptide pools, and TCR sequencing was then used to find antigen-specific CD4+ T cell clonotypes based on their expansion. After 10 days of culture, CD4+ T cells were isolated with the EasySep CD4+ T cell isolation kit. None of the healthy vaccine recipients had a prior SARS-CoV-2 infection, which was confirmed by nucleocapsid antibody tests that came back negative both before and after vaccination. Each well held two million PBMC cultured in IMDM containing roughly 5% human AB serum, roughly 9.6 IU/ml IL-2 and gentamicin, along with 10 ug/ml peptides. On days 3 and 7, half of the culture medium was replaced with fresh IL-2-containing medium. Unless noted otherwise, every peptide stimulation condition was grown in triplicate wells. PBMC were separated from whole blood using Ficoll-Paque Plus gradient centrifugation and were then either cryopreserved at -140C or used fresh. The overlapping peptide pools covered the spike proteins of SARS-CoV-2 and of the common cold coronaviruses HCoV-NL63, HCoV-OC43 and HCoV-229E. The QIAamp micro DNA kit was used to extract genomic DNA from the cultured CD4+ T cells.

The method behind the library was the immunoSEQ multiplex PCR assay. DNA from the cultured and isolated CD4+ T cells underwent TCR beta CDR3 sequencing. In the original analysis: Non-productive TCR sequences were removed and reads were trimmed to the CDR3 region, keeping CDR3s of at least 7 amino acids. Antigen-specific clonotypes were identified using the MANAFEST web app by comparison of expansion in peptide wells against reference cultures. To count as positive, a clone had to show expansion at FDR<0.05 compared with the reference and with all other wells, an odds ratio above 5, and a frequency above 0.1% in two replicate wells. A clonotype was defined as cross-reactive if the clonotype was significantly expanded both in SARS-CoV-2 spike wells and in at least one common cold coronavirus spike condition. CDR3 similarity was assessed by Levenshtein distance with the stringdist R package, and unrooted trees were built with ape in R 3.6.1. TCRdb obtained this table from immuneACCESS and retained in-frame rearrangements with V and J assigned. These tables miss some clones; where compared with another copy, unresolved V genes account for less than half of the shortfall, and the remainder is unexplained. For V, J and clone size, that table is used; D and trimming come from the DNA. This sample gives some 22,000 clones in total; roughly 73% of them show up just once. Jointly, the top ten make up about 27% of the sample.

Measured from the cysteine to the phenylalanine, the CDR3 is 14 residues long. The read is trimmed to its CDR3 DNA, 42 bases read in frame from base 1. According to the germline V gene (reference sequence), CDR1 reads MNHEY and CDR2 reads SMNVEV. The germline ends are 14 bases apart after V is trimmed by 2 bases and J by 10 bases. Recombination linked TRBV27 to TRBJ2-2, and TRBD2 may be the D gene, going by 5 matching bases. The starting material was CD4+ T cells from PBMCs cultured with HCoV-NL63 spike peptides, obtained before COVID-19 vaccination. What this sample's cell subset or site label stands for: HCoV-NL63 spike overlapping peptide pool stimulation. This TCR was recovered from a human donor who received a COVID-19 vaccine. CDR3 region: CASSLRSSPPELFF. The nucleotide sequence reads TGTGCCAGCAGTTTAAGGTCTAGCCCGCCGGAGCTGTTTTTT.